The T cell receptor beta chain described here comes from a study of T cell responses to AZD1222 COVID-19 vaccine. As regards this clone: Its antigen is unknown.

The repertoire was sequenced with immunoSEQ multiplex PCR; TCRdb's copy has only in-frame clones and lacks some. Counted here are 90,000 to 100,000 clones, approximately 91% occurring once; the ten biggest clones make up 16%. Deletions cut 4 bases from V and 4 bases from J, with 17 bases between. The CDR3 length is 15 residues. The germline CDR1 and CDR2 sequences are SGHRS and YFSETQ. The study, taken as a whole, reports: Of the AZD1222 recipients, only five to seven were seropositive at baseline. When two AZD1222 doses had been given, Spike-specific TCR breadth and depth rose. Clonal diversity was possibly underestimated; the donors were predominantly white British and more often female. Reportedly, close to half of spike-specific TCRs are directed against unmutated variant regions.

The chain uses TRBV5-1 and TRBJ2-5, with D possibly matching TRBD1 (5 bases). Source: peripheral blood, taken 28 days after the second AZD1222 dose. This clonotype was sampled from an adult who received the AZD1222 COVID-19 vaccine. CDR3 coding DNA: TGCGCCAGCAGCCCCGGGTGGGATCAGGGAGAGACCCAGTACTTC. Translation gives CASSPGWDQGETQYF.